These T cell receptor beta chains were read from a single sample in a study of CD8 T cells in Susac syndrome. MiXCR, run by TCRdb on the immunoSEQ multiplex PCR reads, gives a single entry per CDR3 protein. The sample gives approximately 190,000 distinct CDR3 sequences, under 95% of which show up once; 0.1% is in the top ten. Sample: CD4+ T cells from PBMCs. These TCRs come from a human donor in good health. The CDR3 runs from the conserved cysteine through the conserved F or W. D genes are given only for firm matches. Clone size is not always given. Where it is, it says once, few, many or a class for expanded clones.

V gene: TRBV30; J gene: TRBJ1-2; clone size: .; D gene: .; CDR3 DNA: TGTGCCTTACGGTCAGGGGCCTATGGCTACACCTTC; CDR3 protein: CALRSGAYGYTF
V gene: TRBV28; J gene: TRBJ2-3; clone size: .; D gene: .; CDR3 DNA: TGTGCCAGCAGTCCCCCAGGGATCACAGATACGCAGTATTTT; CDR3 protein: CASSPPGITDTQYF
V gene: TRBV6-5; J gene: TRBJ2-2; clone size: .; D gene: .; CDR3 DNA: TGTGCCAGCAGTAGACCTAGGGGAGACACCGGGGAGCTGTTTTTT; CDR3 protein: CASSRPRGDTGELFF
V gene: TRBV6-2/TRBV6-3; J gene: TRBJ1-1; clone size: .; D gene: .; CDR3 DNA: TGTGCCAGCACCGTATCGAGCGGGGGTCCTAACACTGAAGCTTTCTTT; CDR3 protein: CASTVSSGGPNTEAFF
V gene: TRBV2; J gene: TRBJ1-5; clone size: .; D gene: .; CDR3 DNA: TGTGCCAGTAACGAGGGGGGACGGCCCCAGCATTTT; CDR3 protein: CASNEGGRPQHF
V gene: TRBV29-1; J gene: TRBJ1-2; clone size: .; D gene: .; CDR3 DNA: TGCAGCCTATGGACAAAGACTGGTGGCTACACCTTC; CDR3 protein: CSLWTKTGGYTF
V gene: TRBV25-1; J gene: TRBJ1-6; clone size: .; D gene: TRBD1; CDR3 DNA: TGTGCCAGCAGTGAATTTAGATTGGGACAGGGAGCAGCGCCCCTCCACTTT; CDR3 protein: CASSEFRLGQGAAPLHF
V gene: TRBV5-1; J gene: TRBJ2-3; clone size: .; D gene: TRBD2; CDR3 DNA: TGCGCCAGCAGCTTGGATAGCGGGGGGTCCCCTAGCACAGATACGCAGTATTTT; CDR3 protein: CASSLDSGGSPSTDTQYF
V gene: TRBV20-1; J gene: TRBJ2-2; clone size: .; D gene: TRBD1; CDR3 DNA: TGCAGTGCTAGGGACAGGTTAATTAGCGGGGAGCTGTTTTTT; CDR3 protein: CSARDRLISGELFF
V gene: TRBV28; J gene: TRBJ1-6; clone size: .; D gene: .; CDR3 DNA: TGTGCCAGCAGCCTCCTTTTGTCACCCCTCCACTTT; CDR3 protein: CASSLLLSPLHF
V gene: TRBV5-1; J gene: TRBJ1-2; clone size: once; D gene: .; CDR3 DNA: TGCGCCAGCAGCCCCCCGACGGACTCCTATGGCTACACCTTC; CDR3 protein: CASSPPTDSYGYTF
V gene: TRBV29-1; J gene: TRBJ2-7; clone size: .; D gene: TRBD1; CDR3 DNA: TGCAGCGTCCGACCGGACAGGGTGGTCCACGAGCAGTACTTC; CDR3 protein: CSVRPDRVVHEQYF
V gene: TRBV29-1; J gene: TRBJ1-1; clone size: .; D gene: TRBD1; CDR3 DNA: TGCAGCGGGGAAGTACAGGGGGCTCTGAACACTGAAGCTTTCTTT; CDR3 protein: CSGEVQGALNTEAFF
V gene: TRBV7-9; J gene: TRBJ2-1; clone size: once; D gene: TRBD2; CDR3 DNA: TGTGCCAGCAGCTTAGTGAAACTAGCGGGGTCGAATGAGCAGTTCTTC; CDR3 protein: CASSLVKLAGSNEQFF
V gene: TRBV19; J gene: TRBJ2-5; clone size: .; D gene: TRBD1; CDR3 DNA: TGTGCCAGTAGTATTAAAAGGACAGGGGGCAAAGAGACCCAGTACTTC; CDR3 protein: CASSIKRTGGKETQYF
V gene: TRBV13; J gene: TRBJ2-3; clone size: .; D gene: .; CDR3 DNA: TGTGCCAGCAGCTGGGCGGGGGCCGACACAGATACGCAGTATTTT; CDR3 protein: CASSWAGADTDTQYF
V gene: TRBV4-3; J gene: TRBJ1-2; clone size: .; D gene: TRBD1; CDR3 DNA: TGCGCCAGCAGCCTTGACAGGGTGGGGAACTATGGCTACACCTTC; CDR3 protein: CASSLDRVGNYGYTF
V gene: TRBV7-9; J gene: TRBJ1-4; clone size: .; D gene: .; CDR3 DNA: TGTGCCAGCAGCCCCTTGACAGGTCTTAATGAAAAACTGTTTTTT; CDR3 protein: CASSPLTGLNEKLFF
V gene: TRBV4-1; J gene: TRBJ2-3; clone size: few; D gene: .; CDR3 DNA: TGCGCCAGCAGCCAGGGAACAGGGCCCACAGATACGCAGTATTTT; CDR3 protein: CASSQGTGPTDTQYF
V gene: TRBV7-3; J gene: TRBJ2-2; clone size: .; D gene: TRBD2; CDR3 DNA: TGTGCCAGCAGCCCGCAGCGGGGGAACGGGGAGCTGTTTTTT; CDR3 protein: CASSPQRGNGELFF
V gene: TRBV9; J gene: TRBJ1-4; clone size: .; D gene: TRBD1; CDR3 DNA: TGTGCCAGCAGTAAGGGACAGGGGACTGAAAAACTGTTTTTT; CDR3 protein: CASSKGQGTEKLFF
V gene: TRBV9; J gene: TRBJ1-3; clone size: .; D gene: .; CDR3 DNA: TGTGCCAGCAGCGTGAGCGATACTGGTGGAAACACCATATATTTT; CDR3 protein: CASSVSDTGGNTIYF
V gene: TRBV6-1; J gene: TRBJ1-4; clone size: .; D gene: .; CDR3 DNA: TGTGCCAGCAGTGTAAATCCGGCGGGGGCTAATGAAAAACTGTTTTTT; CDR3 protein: CASSVNPAGANEKLFF
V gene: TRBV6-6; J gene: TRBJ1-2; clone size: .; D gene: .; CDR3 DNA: TGTGCCAGCAGTTTGTCGAGTCTTGGCTACACCTTC; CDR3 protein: CASSLSSLGYTF
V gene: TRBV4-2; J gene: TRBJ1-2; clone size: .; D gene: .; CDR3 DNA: TGTGCCAGCAGCCAAGATAGTGGGCAGGGCGAGGGTGGTGGCTACACCTTC; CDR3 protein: CASSQDSGQGEGGGYTF
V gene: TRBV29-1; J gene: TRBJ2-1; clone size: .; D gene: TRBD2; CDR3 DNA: TGCAGCGTTGAAGTCCCGGGACTAGCCCACGGTGAGCAGTTCTTC; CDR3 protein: CSVEVPGLAHGEQFF
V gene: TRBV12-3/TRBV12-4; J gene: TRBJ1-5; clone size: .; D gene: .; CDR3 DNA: TGTGCCAGCAGTACGGGACTCGCGTGGGGGCCCCAGCATTTT; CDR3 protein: CASSTGLAWGPQHF
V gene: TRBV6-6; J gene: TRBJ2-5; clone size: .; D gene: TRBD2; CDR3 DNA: TGTGCCAGCAGTTACAGCGGGGGCCAAGAGACCCAGTACTTC; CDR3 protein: CASSYSGGQETQYF
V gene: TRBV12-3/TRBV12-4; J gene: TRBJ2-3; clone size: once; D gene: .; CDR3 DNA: TGTGCCAGCAGTCCGGCGGCGGATACGCAGTATTTT; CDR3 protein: CASSPAADTQYF
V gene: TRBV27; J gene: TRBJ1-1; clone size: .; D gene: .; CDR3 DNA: TGTGCCAGCAGTCACGCATGGGACACTGAAGCTTTCTTT; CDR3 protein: CASSHAWDTEAFF
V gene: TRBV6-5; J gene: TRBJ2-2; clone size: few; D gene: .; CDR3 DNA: TGTGCCAGCAGTTACCCAATTGGGGCCGGGGAGCTGTTTTTT; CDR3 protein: CASSYPIGAGELFF
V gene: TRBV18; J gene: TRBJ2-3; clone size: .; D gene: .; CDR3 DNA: TGTGCCAGCTCATCCGACGACCCCCTTGGCACGCAGTATTTT; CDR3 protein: CASSSDDPLGTQYF
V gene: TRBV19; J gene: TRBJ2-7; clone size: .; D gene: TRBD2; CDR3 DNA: TGTGCCAGTAGTACCAGCGGGGTCTTCTCCTACGAGCAGTACTTC; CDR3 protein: CASSTSGVFSYEQYF
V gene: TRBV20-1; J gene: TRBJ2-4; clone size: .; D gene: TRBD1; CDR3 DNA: TGCAGTGCTAGAAAAAACAGGGGAGCCAAAAACATTCAGTACTTC; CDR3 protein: CSARKNRGAKNIQYF
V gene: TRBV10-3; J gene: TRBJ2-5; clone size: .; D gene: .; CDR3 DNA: TGTGCCCGCCCCCCACCCGGAGAAGAGACCCAGTACTTC; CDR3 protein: CARPPPGEETQYF
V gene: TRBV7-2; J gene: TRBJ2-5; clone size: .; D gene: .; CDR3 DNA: TGTGCCAGCAGCTACCCAGTGACAGTAAGGGAGACCCAGTACTTC; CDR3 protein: CASSYPVTVRETQYF
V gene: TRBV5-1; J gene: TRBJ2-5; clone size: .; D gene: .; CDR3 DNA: TGCGCCAGCAGCGGCGGACTGGGATGGGAGACCCAGTACTTC; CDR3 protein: CASSGGLGWETQYF
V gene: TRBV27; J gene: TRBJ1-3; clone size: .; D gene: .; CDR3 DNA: TGTGCCAGCAGTTTGCGAAGAGACTCTGGAAACACCATATATTTT; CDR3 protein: CASSLRRDSGNTIYF
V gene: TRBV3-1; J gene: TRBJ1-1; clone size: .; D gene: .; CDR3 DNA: TGTGCCAGCAGCTCACGACCACACACTGAAGCTTTCTTT; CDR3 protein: CASSSRPHTEAFF
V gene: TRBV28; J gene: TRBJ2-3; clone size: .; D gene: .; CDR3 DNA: TGTGCCAGCAGCCGGGATCGGGTGGCAGATACGCAGTATTTT; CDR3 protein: CASSRDRVADTQYF
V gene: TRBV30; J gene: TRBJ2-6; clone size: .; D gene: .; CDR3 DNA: TGTGCCTTTACAGGTCAAGGGGGCTCTGGGGCCAACGTCCTGACTTTC; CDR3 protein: CAFTGQGGSGANVLTF
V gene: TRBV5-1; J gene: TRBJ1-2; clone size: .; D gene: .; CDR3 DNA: TGCGCCAGCAGCTTACAGGGCACGAATGGCTACACCTTC; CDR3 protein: CASSLQGTNGYTF
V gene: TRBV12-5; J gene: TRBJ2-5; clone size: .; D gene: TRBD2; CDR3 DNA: TGTGCTAGTGGTCATAGCGGGGGCTTCCAAGAGACCCAGTACTTC; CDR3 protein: CASGHSGGFQETQYF
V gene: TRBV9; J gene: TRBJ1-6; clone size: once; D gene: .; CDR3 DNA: TGTGCCAGCAGCGTAGCGGGAGACTTTAATTCACCCCTCCACTTT; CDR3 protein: CASSVAGDFNSPLHF
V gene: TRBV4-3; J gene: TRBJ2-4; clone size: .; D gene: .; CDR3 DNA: TGCGCCAGCAGCCAGACACGGGAAAACATTCAGTACTTC; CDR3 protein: CASSQTRENIQYF
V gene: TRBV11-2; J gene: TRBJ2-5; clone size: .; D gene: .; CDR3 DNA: TGTGCCAGCAGCTTAGGGACAGACGAAGAGACCCAGTACTTC; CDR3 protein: CASSLGTDEETQYF
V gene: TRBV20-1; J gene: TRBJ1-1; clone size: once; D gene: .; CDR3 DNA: TGCAGTGCCCCGCAGGGGTCAAACACTGAAGCTTTCTTT; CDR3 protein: CSAPQGSNTEAFF
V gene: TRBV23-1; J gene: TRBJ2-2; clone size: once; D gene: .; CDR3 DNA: TGCGCCAGCAGTGATACAGGGATGCGGACCGGGGAGCTGTTTTTT; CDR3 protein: CASSDTGMRTGELFF
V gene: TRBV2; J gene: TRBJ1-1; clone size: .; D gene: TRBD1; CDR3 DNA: TGTGCCAGCAGCGCAGACAGGGGTACTGAAGCTTTCTTT; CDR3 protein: CASSADRGTEAFF
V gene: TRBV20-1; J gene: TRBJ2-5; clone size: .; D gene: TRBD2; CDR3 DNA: TGCAGTGCGGCGGGGGGGTACCAAGAGACCCAGTACTTC; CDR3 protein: CSAAGGYQETQYF
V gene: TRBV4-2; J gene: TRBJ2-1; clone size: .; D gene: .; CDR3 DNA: TGTGCCAGCAGCCGTGGGACTGGCAATGAGCAGTTCTTC; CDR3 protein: CASSRGTGNEQFF
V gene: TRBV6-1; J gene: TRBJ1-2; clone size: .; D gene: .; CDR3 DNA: TGTGCCAGCAGAGTCCCGGGGTACTATGGCTACACCTTC; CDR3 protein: CASRVPGYYGYTF
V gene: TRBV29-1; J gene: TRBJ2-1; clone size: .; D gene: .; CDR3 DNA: TGCAGCGCTCAGGATCCGAGCTCCTACAATGAGCAGTTCTTC; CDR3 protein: CSAQDPSSYNEQFF
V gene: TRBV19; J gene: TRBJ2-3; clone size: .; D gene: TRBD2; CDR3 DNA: TGTGCCAGTAGGACTAGCGGGGCCCCAGATACGCAGTATTTT; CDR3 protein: CASRTSGAPDTQYF
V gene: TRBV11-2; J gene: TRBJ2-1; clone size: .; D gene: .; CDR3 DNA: TGTGCCAGCAGCTTAGATGGCCAGGGGTATAATGAGCAGTTCTTC; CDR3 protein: CASSLDGQGYNEQFF
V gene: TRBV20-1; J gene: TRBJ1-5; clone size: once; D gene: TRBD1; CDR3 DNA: TGCAGTGCTAGACCACCTACAGGGGTCGATCAGCCCCAGCATTTT; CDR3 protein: CSARPPTGVDQPQHF
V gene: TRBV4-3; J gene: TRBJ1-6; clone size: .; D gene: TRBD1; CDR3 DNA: TGCGCCAGCAGCCAAGATCTAGTAGGGGGCGGGTATAATTCACCCCTCCACTTT; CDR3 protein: CASSQDLVGGGYNSPLHF
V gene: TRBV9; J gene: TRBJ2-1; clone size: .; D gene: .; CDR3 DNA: TGTGCCAGCAGCGTAAGTCCGGGTATGAACAATGAGCAGTTCTTC; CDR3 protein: CASSVSPGMNNEQFF
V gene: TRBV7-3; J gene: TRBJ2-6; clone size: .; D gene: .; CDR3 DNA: TGTGCCAGCAGCTTAAGTGGTGCGGTTAGCTCTGGGGCCAACGTCCTGACTTTC; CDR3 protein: CASSLSGAVSSGANVLTF